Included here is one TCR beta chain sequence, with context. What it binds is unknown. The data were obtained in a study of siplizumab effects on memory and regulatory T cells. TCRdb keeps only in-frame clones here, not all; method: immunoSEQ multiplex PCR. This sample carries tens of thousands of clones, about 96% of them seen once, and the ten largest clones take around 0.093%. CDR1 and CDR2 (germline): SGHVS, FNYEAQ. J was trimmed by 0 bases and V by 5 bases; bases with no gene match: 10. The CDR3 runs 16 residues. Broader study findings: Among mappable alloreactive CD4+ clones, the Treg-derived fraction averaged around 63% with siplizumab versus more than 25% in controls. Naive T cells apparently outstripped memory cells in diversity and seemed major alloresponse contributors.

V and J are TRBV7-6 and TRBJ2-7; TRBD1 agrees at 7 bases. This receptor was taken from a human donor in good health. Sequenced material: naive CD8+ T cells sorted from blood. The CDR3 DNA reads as TGTGCCAGCAGCCCCCTCCAGACAGGGAGCTCCTACGAGCAGTACTTC. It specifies CASSPLQTGSSYEQYF. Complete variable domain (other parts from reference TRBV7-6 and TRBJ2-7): GAGVSQSPRYKVTKRGQDVALRCDPISGHVSLYWYRQALGQGPEFLTYFNYEAQQDKSGLPNDRFSAERPEGSISTLTIQRTEQRDSAMYRCASSPLQTGSSYEQYFGPGTRLTVT.